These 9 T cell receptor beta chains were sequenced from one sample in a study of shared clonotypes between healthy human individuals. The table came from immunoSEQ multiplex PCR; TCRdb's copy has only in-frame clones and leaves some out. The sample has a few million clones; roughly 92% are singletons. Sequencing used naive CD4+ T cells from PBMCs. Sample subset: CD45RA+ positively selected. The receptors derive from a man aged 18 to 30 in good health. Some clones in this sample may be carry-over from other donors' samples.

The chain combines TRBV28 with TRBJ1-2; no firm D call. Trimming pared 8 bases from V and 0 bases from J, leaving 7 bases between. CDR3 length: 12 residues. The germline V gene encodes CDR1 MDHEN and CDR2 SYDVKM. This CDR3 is CASGFTNYGYTF. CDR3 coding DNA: TGTGCCAGCGGATTTACTAACTATGGCTACACCTTC.

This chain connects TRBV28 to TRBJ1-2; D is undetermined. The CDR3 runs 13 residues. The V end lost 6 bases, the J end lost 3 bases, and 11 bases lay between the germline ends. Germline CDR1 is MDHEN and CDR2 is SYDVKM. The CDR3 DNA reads TGTGCCAGCAGCCGGGCTTCGTACTATGGCTACACCTTC. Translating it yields CASSRASYYGYTF.

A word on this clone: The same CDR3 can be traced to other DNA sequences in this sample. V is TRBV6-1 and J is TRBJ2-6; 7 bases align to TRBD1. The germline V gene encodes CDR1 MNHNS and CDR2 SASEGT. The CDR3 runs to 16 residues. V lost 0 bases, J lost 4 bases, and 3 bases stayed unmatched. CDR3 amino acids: CASSEARGSGANVLTF. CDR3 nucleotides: TGTGCCAGCAGTGAAGCCAGGGGGTCGGGGGCCAACGTCCTGACTTTC.

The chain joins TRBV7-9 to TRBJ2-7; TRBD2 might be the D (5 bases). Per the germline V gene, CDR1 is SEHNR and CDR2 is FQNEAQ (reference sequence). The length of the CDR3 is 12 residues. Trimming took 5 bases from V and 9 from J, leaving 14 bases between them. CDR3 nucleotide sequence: TGTGCCAGCAGCCTCCCCCGACTATTGCAGTACTTC. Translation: CASSLPRLLQYF.

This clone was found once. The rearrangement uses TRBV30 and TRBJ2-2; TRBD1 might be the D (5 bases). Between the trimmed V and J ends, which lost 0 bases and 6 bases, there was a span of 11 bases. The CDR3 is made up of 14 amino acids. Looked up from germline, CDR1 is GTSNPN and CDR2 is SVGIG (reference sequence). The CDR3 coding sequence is TGTGCCTGGAGTGTACCAGGGTACCCCGGGGAGCTGTTTTTT. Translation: CAWSVPGYPGELFF.

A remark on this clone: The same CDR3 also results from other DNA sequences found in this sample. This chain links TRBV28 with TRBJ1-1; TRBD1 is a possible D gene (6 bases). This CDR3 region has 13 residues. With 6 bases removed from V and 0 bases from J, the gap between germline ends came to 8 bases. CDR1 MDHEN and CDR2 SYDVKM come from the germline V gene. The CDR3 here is CASSGQLNTEAFF. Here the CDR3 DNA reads TGTGCCAGCAGCGGACAGTTGAACACTGAAGCTTTCTTT.

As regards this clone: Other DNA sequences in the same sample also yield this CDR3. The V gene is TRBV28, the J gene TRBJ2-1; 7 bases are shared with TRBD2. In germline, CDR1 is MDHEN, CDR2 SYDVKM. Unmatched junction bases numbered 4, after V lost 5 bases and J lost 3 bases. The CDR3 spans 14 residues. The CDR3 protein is CASSPSGRYNEQFF. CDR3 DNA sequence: TGTGCCAGCAGTCCTAGCGGCCGCTACAATGAGCAGTTCTTC.

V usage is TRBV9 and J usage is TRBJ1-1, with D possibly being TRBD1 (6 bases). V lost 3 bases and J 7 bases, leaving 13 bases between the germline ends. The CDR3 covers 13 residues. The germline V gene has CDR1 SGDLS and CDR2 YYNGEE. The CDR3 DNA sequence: TGTGCCAGCAGCGCCGGGACACCTTTTGAAGCTTTCTTT. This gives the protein CASSAGTPFEAFF.

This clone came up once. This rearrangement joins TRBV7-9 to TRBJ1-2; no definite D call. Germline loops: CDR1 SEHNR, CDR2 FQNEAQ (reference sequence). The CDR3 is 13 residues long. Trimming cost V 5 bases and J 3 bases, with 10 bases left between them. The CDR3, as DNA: TGTGCCAGCAGCCTCGACACCGACTATGGCTACACCTTC. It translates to CASSLDTDYGYTF.